These T cell receptor beta chains were read from a single sample in a study of graft-versus-host responses after intestinal transplantation. These receptors lack a known antigen. TCRdb keeps only in-frame clones here, not all; method: immunoSEQ multiplex PCR. The sample lists about 85,000 clones, roughly 85% occurring once. Sequencing used unstimulated CD4+ T cells sorted from spleen or lymph node cells, obtained before intestinal transplant. The receptors were gathered from a human donor who received an intestinal transplant. CDR3s include the opening cysteine and the closing phenylalanine or tryptophan. D genes are given only for firm matches. For some rows the clone size is stated as once, few or many, or as a class when expanded; others skip it.

size,J,V,D,DNA,CDR3
.,TRBJ2-5,TRBV7-2,TRBD2,TGTGCCAGCAGCTTAACTAGCGGGGAGACCCAGTACTTC,CASSLTSGETQYF
.,TRBJ2-3,TRBV2,TRBD2,TGTGCCAGCATTCTAGCGGGGGGGCCGGCAGATACGCAGTATTTT,CASILAGGPADTQYF
.,TRBJ2-5,TRBV21-1,.,TGTGCCAGCAGGCCGGACAGGAGCCAAGAGACCCAGTACTTC,CASRPDRSQETQYF
once,TRBJ2-7,TRBV5-1,.,TGCGCCAGCAGCCCCGGGTCGATACCCGAGCAGTACTTC,CASSPGSIPEQYF
.,TRBJ1-3,TRBV6-5,TRBD1,TGTGCCAGCAGTCTCAGGGGGTCTGGAAACACCATATATTTT,CASSLRGSGNTIYF
.,TRBJ2-2,TRBV19,TRBD2,TGTGCCAGTAGTCCTCAAGCGGGGGGGAACACCGGGGAGCTGTTTTTT,CASSPQAGGNTGELFF
.,TRBJ1-5,TRBV7-8,.,TGTGCCAGCAGCTTAGATTGGGGGGGCTATAGCAATCAGCCCCAGCATTTT,CASSLDWGGYSNQPQHF
.,TRBJ2-4,TRBV19,TRBD2,TGTGCCAGTACGAATCCGGGGGGTGCCAAAAACATTCAGTACTTC,CASTNPGGAKNIQYF
.,TRBJ2-1,TRBV5-4,TRBD2,TGTGCCAGCAGCTTCACTAGCGCCTACAATGAGCAGTTCTTC,CASSFTSAYNEQFF
.,TRBJ1-5,TRBV19,TRBD1,TGTGCCAGTAGTATAGAAGGGGGCGGATTTAGCAATCAGCCCCAGCATTTT,CASSIEGGGFSNQPQHF